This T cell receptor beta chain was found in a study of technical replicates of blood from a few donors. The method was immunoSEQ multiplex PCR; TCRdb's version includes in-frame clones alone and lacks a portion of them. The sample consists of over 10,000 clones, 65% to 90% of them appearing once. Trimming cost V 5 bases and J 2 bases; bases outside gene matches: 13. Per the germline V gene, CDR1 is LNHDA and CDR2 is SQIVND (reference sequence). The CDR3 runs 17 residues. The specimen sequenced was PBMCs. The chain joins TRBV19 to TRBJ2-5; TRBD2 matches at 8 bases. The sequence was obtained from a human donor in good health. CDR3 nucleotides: TGTGCCAGTAGTCCTCGGGGTAGCGGGAATTTTCAAGAGACCCAGTACTTC. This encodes CASSPRGSGNFQETQYF.